The 17 T cell receptor beta chains reported below all come from one sample, sequenced in a study of regulatory T cells in long-lasting Graves disease (dated by TCRdb to the early 2020s). Taken with the paper, the label for time point translates to: newly diagnosed GD, antithyroid drugs for less than 3 months. For both TCR sequencing and RNA sequencing, RNA was extracted from PBMCs using TRIzol. The library was obtained by multiplex PCR. For sequencing, an Illumina HiSeq 4000 was employed. TCR beta libraries were built with iRepertoire HTBI primers and Arm-PCR amplification of CDR3 regions. TCRdb reanalyzed the raw reads on its own, using fastp at Q25 for trimming and MiXCR for clone calling, and kept in-frame beta chains. CDR3 protein duplicates are merged, each entry listing the most common genes and DNA. This sample is represented by 400,000 to 500,000 distinct CDR3 sequences; 14% of them were singletons. The ten biggest clones cover more than 15% of the sample.

This sample also appeared in a second study, on T cells in Graves' hyperthyroidism and ophthalmopathy.

The specimen was peripheral blood mononuclear cells (PBMCs), collected at new diagnosis, from a patient treated with antithyroid drugs. All receptors derive from a woman between 45 and 60 years old with Graves disease. Donor details come from another sample of the same person, matched by shared clones.

This clonotype has at least ten counts. The chain carries TRBV2 and TRBJ2-7; 10 nucleotides align to TRBD1. Germline V CDR1 and CDR2: SNHLY, FYNNEI. The CDR3 covers 15 residues. V shed 4 bases, J shed 4 bases, and the junction held 7 bases outside the gene matches. As DNA, the CDR3 is TGTGCCAGCAGTGTCCCCGGGACAGGGGATTACGAGCAGTACTTC. It yields the protein CASSVPGTGDYEQYF.

The CDR3 protein is CASSHFGTSGHEQYF. The DNA for the CDR3 is TGCGCCAGCAGTCATTTTGGGACTAGCGGGCACGAGCAGTACTTC. The chain couples TRBV10-2 to TRBJ2-7; 12 bases align to TRBD2. V shed 5 bases, J shed 5 bases, and the junction held 7 bases outside the gene matches. The CDR3 extends over 15 amino acids. Looked up from germline, CDR1 is WSHSY and CDR2 is SAAADI.

This chain connects TRBV18 to TRBJ1-5; D is uncertain. The CDR3 consists of 14 residues. Germline CDR1 and CDR2: KGHSH and LQKENI. The V end lost 6 bases, the J end lost 5 bases, and 14 bases lay between the germline ends. The CDR3 is CASSGSLSDQPQHF. DNA of the CDR3: TGTGCCAGCTCCGGGTCATTAAGCGATCAGCCCCAGCATTTT.

The table lists this clonotype with a few counts. The V call is TRBV9, the J call TRBJ2-7; TRBD1 aligns across 7 bases. The junction had 12 bases not matched to a gene; V was cut back by 3 bases and J by 6 bases. The CDR3 is made up of 15 amino acids. CDR1 SGDLS and CDR2 YYNGEE come from the germline V gene. The CDR3 coding sequence is TGTGCCAGCAGCGACCGGACAGGCGGGTTAACCGAGCAGTACTTC. Its protein product is CASSDRTGGLTEQYF.

In its sample, this clonotype was seen many times. The chain joins TRBV28 to TRBJ1-1; TRBD1 might be the D (5 bases). CDR1 and CDR2 from the germline V gene are MDHEN and SYDVKM. The CDR3 consists of 13 residues. Trimming pared 2 bases from V and 8 bases from J, leaving 12 bases between. CDR3 nucleotides: TGTGCCAGCAGTTTAAGGGACTCTAAAGAAGCTTTCTTT. Encoded protein: CASSLRDSKEAFF.

This clonotype has ten or more counts. The chain employs TRBV11-2 and TRBJ2-7; possible D gene TRBD1, 5 bases. Germline assignment: CDR1 SGHAT and CDR2 FQNNGV. Between the trimmed V and J ends, which lost 0 bases and 7 bases, there was a span of 7 bases. This CDR3 spans 12 amino acids. CDR3 protein: CASSLDRQEQYF. DNA of the CDR3: TGTGCCAGCAGCTTAGACCGACAGGAGCAGTACTTC.

This clonotype was observed a few times. This chain joins TRBV19 and TRBJ2-1, with TRBD2 matching 11 bases. V shed 4 bases, J shed 4 bases, and the junction held 12 bases outside the gene matches. Germline V gene sequence: CDR1 LNHDA, CDR2 SQIVND (reference sequence). The CDR3 is 18 amino acids. The CDR3: CASSTQVTSGIIYNEQFF. In nucleotides, the CDR3 is TGTGCCAGTAGTACACAAGTGACTAGCGGGATTATTTACAATGAGCAGTTCTTC.

This clonotype was observed at least ten times. This chain connects TRBV2 to TRBJ1-1; D is perhaps TRBD1 (6 bases). Trimming removed 6 bases at V and 5 bases at J, with 22 bases between. CDR3 length: 16 amino acids. Per germline, CDR1 SNHLY and CDR2 FYNNEI. This chain's CDR3 is CASRESGAAGRTEAFF. The CDR3 nucleotides read TGTGCCAGCAGAGAATCGGGGGCGGCAGGGCGGACTGAAGCTTTCTTT.

The chain joins TRBV5-4 to TRBJ1-2, with no clear D. This CDR3 has 14 amino acids. CDR1 and CDR2 from the germline V gene are SGHNT and YYREEE (reference sequence). V shed 4 bases and J shed 7 bases, with 17 bases lying between them. CDR3 sequence: CASSVLRERGGYTF. The CDR3 bases are TGTGCCAGCAGCGTACTCCGGGAGAGAGGTGGCTACACCTTC.

In this sample, this clonotype turned up many times. The chain links TRBV30 to TRBJ2-3; 9 bases agree with TRBD2. Per germline, CDR1 GTSNPN and CDR2 SVGIG (reference sequence). This CDR3 has 16 residues. V lost 1 base, J lost 2 bases, and 7 bases stayed unmatched. The chain's CDR3 is CAWSEGAGGHTDTQYF. The CDR3, as DNA: TGTGCCTGGAGTGAAGGGGCGGGAGGGCACACAGATACGCAGTATTTT.

The chain carries TRBV4-1 and TRBJ2-7, with D perhaps TRBD2 (6 bases). Trimming stripped 4 bases from V and 6 bases from J, with 19 bases between. This CDR3 contains 15 residues. Germline V CDR1 and CDR2: MGHRA, YSYEKL. The CDR3 reads CASSPVAGRNSEQYF. The DNA for the CDR3 is TGCGCCAGCAGCCCAGTGGCAGGGAGGAATAGCGAGCAGTACTTC.

The chain uses TRBV19 and TRBJ2-1; 9 positions match TRBD2. CDR1 is LNHDA, CDR2 SQIVND, per germline (reference sequence). J gave up 1 base and V 4 bases, and 2 bases lay outside the gene matches. CDR3 size: 15 residues. In nucleotides, the CDR3 is TGTGCCAGTAGTAAGGGACTAGCTTCCTACAATGAGCAGTTCTTC. Residues: CASSKGLASYNEQFF.

V gene TRBV10-3 combines with J gene TRBJ2-7, with 8 bases aligning to TRBD2. The CDR3 totals 12 residues. The V and J ends lost 11 bases and 4 bases, in that order; junction bases with no gene match: 7. Germline V gene data show CDR1 as ENHRY and CDR2 as SYGVKD. The CDR3 reads CAAAGLEYEQYF. CDR3 nucleotide sequence: TGTGCCGCAGCGGGACTAGAATACGAGCAGTACTTC.

This chain uses TRBV29-1 with TRBJ2-2, with 7 nucleotides matching TRBD2. V shed 5 bases, J shed 5 bases, and the junction held 11 bases outside the gene matches. This CDR3 has 15 amino acids. Germline assignment: CDR1 SQVTM and CDR2 ANQGSEA. The CDR3 reads CSVRVGGSGTGELFF. DNA for the CDR3: TGCAGCGTTCGGGTCGGCGGGAGTGGGACCGGGGAGCTGTTTTTT.

This clonotype was detected ten times or more. V gene TRBV3-1 combines with J gene TRBJ1-5; D remains ambiguous. V was clipped by 1 base and J by 1 base, with 8 bases between them. CDR1 and CDR2 from the germline V gene are LGHDT and YNNKEL (reference sequence). The CDR3 is 15 amino acids. In DNA, the CDR3 is TGTGCCAGCAGCCAAGGACCTTTGAGCAATCAGCCCCAGCATTTT. It encodes CASSQGPLSNQPQHF.

This clonotype was counted many times. The rearrangement joins TRBV11-2 to TRBJ1-1; D gene unclear. CDR1 and CDR2 (germline): SGHAT, FQNNGV. Trimming cost V 10 bases and J 3 bases, with 9 bases left between them. This CDR3 is built from 11 residues. CDR3 in DNA: TGTGCCACCCTGATATACACTGAAGCTTTCTTT. This encodes CATLIYTEAFF.

This clonotype was seen at least ten times. The rearrangement links TRBV28 to TRBJ2-7; the D call may be TRBD1 or TRBD2 (6 bases each). The CDR3 length is 13 residues. Deletions cut 6 bases from V and 2 bases from J, with 11 bases between. CDR1 and CDR2 from the germline V gene are MDHEN and SYDVKM. CDR3 sequence reads: CASSPGGTYEQYF. Here the CDR3 DNA reads TGTGCCAGCAGCCCCGGGGGCACCTACGAGCAGTACTTC.